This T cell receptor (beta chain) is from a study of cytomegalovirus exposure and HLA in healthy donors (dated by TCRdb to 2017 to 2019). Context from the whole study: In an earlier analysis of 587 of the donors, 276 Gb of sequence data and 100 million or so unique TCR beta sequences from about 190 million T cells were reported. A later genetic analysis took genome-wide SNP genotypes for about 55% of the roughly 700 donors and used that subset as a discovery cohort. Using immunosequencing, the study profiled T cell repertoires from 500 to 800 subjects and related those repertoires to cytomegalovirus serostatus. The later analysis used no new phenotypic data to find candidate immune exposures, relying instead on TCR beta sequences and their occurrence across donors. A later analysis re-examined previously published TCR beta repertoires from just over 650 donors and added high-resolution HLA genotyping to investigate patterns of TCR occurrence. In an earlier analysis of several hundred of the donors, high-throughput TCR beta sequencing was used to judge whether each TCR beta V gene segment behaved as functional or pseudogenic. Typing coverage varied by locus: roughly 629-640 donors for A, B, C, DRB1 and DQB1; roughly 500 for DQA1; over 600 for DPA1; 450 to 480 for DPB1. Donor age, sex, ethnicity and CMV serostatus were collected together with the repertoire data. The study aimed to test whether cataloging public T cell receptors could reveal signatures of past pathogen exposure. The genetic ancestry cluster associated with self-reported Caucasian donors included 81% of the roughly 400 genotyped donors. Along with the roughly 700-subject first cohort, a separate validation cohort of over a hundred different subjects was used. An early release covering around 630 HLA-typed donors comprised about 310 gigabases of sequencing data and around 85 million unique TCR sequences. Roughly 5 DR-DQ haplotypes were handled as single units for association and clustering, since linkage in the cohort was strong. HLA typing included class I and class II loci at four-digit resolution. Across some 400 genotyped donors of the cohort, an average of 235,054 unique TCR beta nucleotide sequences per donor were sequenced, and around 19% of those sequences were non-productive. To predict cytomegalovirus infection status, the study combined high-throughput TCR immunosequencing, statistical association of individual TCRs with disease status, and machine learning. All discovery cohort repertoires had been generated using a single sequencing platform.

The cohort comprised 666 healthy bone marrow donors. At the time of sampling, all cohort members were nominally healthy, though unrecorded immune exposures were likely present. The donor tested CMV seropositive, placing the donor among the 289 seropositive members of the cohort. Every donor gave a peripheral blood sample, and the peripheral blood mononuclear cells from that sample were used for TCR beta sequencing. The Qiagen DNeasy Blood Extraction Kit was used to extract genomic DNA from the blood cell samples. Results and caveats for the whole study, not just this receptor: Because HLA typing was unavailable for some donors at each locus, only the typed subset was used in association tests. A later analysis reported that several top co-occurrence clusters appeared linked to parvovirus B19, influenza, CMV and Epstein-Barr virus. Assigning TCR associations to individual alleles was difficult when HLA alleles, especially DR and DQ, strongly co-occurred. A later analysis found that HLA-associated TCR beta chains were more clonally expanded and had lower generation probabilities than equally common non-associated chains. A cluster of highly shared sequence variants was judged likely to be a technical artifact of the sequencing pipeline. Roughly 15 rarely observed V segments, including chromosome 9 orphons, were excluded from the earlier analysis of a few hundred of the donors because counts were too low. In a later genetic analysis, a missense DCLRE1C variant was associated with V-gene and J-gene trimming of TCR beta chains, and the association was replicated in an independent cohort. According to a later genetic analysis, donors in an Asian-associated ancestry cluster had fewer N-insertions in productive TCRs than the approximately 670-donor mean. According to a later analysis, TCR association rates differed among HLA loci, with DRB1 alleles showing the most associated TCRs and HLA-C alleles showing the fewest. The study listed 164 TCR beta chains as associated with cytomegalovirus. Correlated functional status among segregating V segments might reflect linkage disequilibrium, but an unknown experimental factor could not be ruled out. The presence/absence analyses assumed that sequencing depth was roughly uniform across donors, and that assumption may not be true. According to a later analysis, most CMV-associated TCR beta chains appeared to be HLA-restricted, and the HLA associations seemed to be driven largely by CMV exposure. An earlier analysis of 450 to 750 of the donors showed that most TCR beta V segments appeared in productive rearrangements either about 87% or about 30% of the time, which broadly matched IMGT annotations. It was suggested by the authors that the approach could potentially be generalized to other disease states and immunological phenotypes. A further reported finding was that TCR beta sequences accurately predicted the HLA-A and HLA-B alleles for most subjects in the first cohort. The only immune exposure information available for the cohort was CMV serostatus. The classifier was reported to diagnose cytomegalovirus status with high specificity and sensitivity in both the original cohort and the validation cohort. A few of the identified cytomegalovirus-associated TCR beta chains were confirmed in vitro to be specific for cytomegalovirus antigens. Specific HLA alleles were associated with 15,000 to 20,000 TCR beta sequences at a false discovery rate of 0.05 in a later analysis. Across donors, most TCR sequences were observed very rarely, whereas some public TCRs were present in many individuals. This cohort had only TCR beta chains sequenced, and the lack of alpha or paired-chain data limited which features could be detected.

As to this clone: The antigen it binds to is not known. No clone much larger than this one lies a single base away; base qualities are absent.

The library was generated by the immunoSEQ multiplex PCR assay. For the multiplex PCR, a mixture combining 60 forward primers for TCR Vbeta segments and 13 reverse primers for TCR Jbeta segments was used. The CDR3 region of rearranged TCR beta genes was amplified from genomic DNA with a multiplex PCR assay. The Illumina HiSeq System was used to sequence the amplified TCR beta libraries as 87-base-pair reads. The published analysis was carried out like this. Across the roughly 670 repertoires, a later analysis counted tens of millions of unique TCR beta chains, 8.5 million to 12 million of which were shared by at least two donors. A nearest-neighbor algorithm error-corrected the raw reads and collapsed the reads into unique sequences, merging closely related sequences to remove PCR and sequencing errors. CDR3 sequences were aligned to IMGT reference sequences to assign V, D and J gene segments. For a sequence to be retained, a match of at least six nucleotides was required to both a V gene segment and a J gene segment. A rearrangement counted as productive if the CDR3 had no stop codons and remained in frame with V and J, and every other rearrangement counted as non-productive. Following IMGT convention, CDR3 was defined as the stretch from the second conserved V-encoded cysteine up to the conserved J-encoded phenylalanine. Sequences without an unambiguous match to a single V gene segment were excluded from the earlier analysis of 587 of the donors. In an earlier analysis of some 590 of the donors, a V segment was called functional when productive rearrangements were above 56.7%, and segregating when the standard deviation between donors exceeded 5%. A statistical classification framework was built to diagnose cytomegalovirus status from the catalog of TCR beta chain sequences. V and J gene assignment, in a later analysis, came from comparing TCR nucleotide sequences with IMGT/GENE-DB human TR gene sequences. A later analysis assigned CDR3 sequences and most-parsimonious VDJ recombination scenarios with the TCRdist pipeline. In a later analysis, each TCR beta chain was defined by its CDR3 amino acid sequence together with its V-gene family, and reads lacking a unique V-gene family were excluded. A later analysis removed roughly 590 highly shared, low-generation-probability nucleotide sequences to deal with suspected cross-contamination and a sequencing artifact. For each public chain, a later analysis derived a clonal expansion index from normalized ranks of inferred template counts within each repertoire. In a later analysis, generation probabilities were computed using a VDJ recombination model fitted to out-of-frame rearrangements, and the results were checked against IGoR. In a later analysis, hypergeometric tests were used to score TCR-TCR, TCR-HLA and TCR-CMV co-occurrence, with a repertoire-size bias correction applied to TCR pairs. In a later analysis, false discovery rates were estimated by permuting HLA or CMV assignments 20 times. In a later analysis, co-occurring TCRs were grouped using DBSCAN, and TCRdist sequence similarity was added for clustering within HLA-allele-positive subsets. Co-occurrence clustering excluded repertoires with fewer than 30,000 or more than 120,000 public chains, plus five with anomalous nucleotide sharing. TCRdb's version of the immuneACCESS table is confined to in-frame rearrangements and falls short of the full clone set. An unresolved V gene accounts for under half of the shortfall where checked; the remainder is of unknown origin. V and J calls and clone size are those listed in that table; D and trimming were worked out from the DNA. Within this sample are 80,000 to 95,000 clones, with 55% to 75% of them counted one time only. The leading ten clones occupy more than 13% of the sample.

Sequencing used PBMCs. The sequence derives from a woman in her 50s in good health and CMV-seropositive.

For the CDR3, the sequence is CAITATSSGSYEQYF. The sequenced DNA: TGTGCCATCACTGCGACTAGTAGTGGCTCCTACGAGCAGTACTTC. The sequence is built from TRBV10-3 and TRBJ2-7; TRBD2 is a possible D gene, resting on 6 matching bases. The V and J ends are trimmed by 7 bases and 0 bases, leaving 16 bases between them. From the cysteine through the phenylalanine, the CDR3 covers 15 amino acids. Here the CDR3 DNA is all that survives: 45 bases in frame from base 1. Sequences ENHRY (CDR1) and SYGVKD (CDR2) are obtained from the germline V gene.